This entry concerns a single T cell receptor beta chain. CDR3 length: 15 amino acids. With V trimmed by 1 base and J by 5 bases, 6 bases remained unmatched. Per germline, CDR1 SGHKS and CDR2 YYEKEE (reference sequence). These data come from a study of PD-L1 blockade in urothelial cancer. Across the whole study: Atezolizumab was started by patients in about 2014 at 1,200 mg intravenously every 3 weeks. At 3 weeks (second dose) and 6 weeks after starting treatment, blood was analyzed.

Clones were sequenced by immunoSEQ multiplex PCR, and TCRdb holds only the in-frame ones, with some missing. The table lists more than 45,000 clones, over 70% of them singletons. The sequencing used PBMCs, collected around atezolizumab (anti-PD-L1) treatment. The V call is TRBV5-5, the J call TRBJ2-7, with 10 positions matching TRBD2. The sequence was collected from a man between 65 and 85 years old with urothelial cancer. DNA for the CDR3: TGTGCCAGCAGCTTGACTAGCGGGATAAGCAACGAGCAGTACTTC. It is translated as CASSLTSGISNEQYF.